The 28 T cell receptor beta chains listed next were all sequenced from one sample in a study of blood T cell repertoires in COVID-19. The data were produced by immunoSEQ multiplex PCR, yet TCRdb's version contains in-frame clones alone and is incomplete. The repertoire has roughly 200,000 clones, more than 80% of them found once; the top ten carry approximately 9.9%. Sequencing was performed on peripheral blood. The receptor set was obtained from a woman between 40 and 50 years old with COVID-19, enrolled during active disease.

This rearrangement joins TRBV7-9 to TRBJ2-6; a weak D match, TRBD1 (5 bases). Trimming took 2 bases from V and 4 from J, leaving 9 bases between them. Germline values: CDR1 SEHNR, CDR2 FQNEAQ (reference sequence). The CDR3 extends over 15 amino acids. The CDR3 region has the DNA TGTGCCAGCAGCTTAAGACAGTCAGGGGCCAACGTCCTGACTTTC. It codes for CASSLRQSGANVLTF.

The chain links TRBV5-1 to TRBJ1-4, with TRBD1 matching over 7 bases. Germline CDR1 SGHRS, CDR2 YFSETQ. This CDR3 is 14 amino acids long. J lost 10 bases, V lost 4 bases, and 10 bases had no gene match. This CDR3 is CASSRDRAGGKLFF. CDR3 coding DNA: TGCGCCAGCAGCCGAGACAGGGCGGGCGGAAAACTGTTTTTT.

The chain is built from TRBV28 and TRBJ2-1; D is possibly TRBD2 (5 bases). Between the trimmed V and J ends, which lost 6 bases and 6 bases, there was a span of 15 bases. The CDR3 consists of 14 residues. CDR1 and CDR2 from the germline V gene are MDHEN and SYDVKM. CDR3 in amino acids: CASSYRPSTNEQFF. CDR3 coding DNA: TGTGCCAGCAGCTACCGTCCTAGCACCAATGAGCAGTTCTTC.

The rearrangement links TRBV28 to TRBJ2-5; 7 nucleotides align to TRBD2. Per germline, CDR1 MDHEN and CDR2 SYDVKM. J gave up 1 base and V 3 bases, and 11 bases lay outside the gene matches. There are 17 residues in the CDR3. As DNA, the CDR3 is TGTGCCAGCAGTTTGGGGGGGTTCATGGGCTCCCAAGAGACCCAGTACTTC. Translated, it gives CASSLGGFMGSQETQYF.

The gene calls are TRBV12-3 or TRBV12-4 and TRBJ1-2, with 8 bases lining up with TRBD1. The CDR3 extends over 13 amino acids. The V segment lost 7 bases and the J segment 4 bases; nucleotides outside the gene matches: 5. The CDR3 nucleotides are TGTGCCAGCACCCGAGACAGGGGCTATGGCTACACCTTC. Its protein is CASTRDRGYGYTF.

The chain recombines TRBV3-1 (or the pseudogene TRBV3-2) with TRBJ1-1; no definite D call. V was shortened by 1 base and J by 0 bases, with 12 bases between the two germline ends. CDR3 length: 16 amino acids. Looked up from germline, CDR1 is LGHDT and CDR2 is YNNKEL (reference sequence). CDR3 sequence reads: CASSQVSQNMNTEAFF. The CDR3 DNA sequence: TGTGCCAGCAGCCAAGTGTCGCAAAACATGAACACTGAAGCTTTCTTT.

The chain is built from TRBV6-5 and TRBJ1-2, with no clear D. The CDR3 loop spans 13 amino acids. The V and J ends lost 0 bases and 8 bases respectively, with 10 bases between them. Germline V gene lookup returns CDR1 MNHEY and CDR2 SVGAGI. The CDR3 spells CASSYSMAGGYTF. Here the CDR3 DNA reads TGTGCCAGCAGTTACTCGATGGCCGGGGGCTACACCTTC.

Many counts were recorded for this clone. This chain joins TRBV5-4 and TRBJ1-1; TRBD1 agrees at 7 bases. The V gene's germline CDR1 is SGHNT and CDR2 YYREEE (reference sequence). V was pared by 4 bases and J by 1 base, with 10 bases of the junction left unmatched. The CDR3 contains 16 residues. In DNA, the CDR3 is TGTGCCAGCAGCCAGAGCGGCAGGGGGTCGAACACTGAAGCTTTCTTT. Translating gives CASSQSGRGSNTEAFF. Full variable domain (rest looked up from reference TRBV5-4 and TRBJ1-1): ETGVTQSPTHLIKTRGQQVTLRCSSQSGHNTVSWYQQALGQGPQFIFQYYREEENGRGNFPPRFSGLQFPNYSSELNVNALELDDSALYLCASSQSGRGSNTEAFFGQGTRLTVV.

The chain links TRBV7-6 to TRBJ2-7; perhaps TRBD1 as D (6 bases). The germline V gene encodes CDR1 SGHVS and CDR2 FNYEAQ. Trimming cost V 5 bases and J 1 base, with 15 bases left between them. CDR3 length equals 15 residues. CDR3 in DNA: TGTGCCAGCAGCCCGCAAGCGGACAGTTCCTACGAGCAGTACGTC. It codes for CASSPQADSSYEQYV.

The chain uses TRBV6-5 and TRBJ2-7; 7 positions match TRBD1. V lost 10 bases and J lost 3; bases outside the gene matches: 6. The germline V gene encodes CDR1 MNHEY and CDR2 SVGAGI. The CDR3 is 12 amino acids. DNA for the CDR3: TGTGCCACCAGGGACAGCATCTACGAGCAGTACGTC. Its translation is CATRDSIYEQYV.

The chain couples TRBV19 to TRBJ2-5; D is perhaps TRBD2 (5 bases). Germline V lookup: CDR1 LNHDA, CDR2 SQIVND (reference sequence). V lost 4 bases to trimming and J lost 5 bases, with 8 bases between them. The CDR3 loop spans 12 amino acids. As DNA, the CDR3 is TGTGCCAGTAGTAGGAGAGGGGAGACCCAGTACTTC. Encoded protein: CASSRRGETQYF.

The rearrangement uses TRBV27 and TRBJ1-2; D unresolved. The CDR3 sequence is 14 residues long. V was trimmed by 7 bases and J by 5 bases, leaving 17 bases between them. CDR1 is MNHEY, CDR2 SMNVEV, per germline (reference sequence). The CDR3 coding sequence is TGTGCCAGCATGTCGGGCGGGTTCGGGTATGGCTACACCTTC. Protein product: CASMSGGFGYGYTF.

V usage is TRBV19 and J usage is TRBJ1-5; D remains unclear. The V gene lost 9 bases and the J gene lost 1 base, with 13 bases spanning the gap. CDR1 is LNHDA, CDR2 SQIVND, per germline (reference sequence). The CDR3 is 14 amino acids. Written as DNA, the CDR3 is TGTGCCAGCCGAGGACGACTAAGCAATCAGCCCCAGCATTTT. Its translation is CASRGRLSNQPQHF.

This chain uses TRBV29-1 with TRBJ2-5; 8 positions agree with TRBD1. Per germline, CDR1 SQVTM and CDR2 ANQGSEA. CDR3 length: 14 residues. Losses at the gene ends were 2 bases for V and 6 bases for J; bases not matched to a gene: 8. The CDR3 here is CSVELGQGAKTQYF. CDR3 sequence (DNA): TGCAGCGTTGAACTTGGTCAGGGGGCGAAGACCCAGTACTTC.

A single count supports this clone. The J gene is TRBJ2-7, the V gene TRBV5-6, with 7 bases matching TRBD1. Germline V gene lookup returns CDR1 SGHDT and CDR2 YYEEEE. The CDR3 length is 15 residues. V trimming: 0 bases; J trimming: 3 bases; junction bases outside the gene matches: 6. CDR3 DNA sequence: TGTGCCAGCAGCTTGGAGGGGGCCTTGGGCTACGAGCAGTACTTC. Protein: CASSLEGALGYEQYF.

The chain joins TRBV6-5 to TRBJ1-6; perhaps TRBD1 as D (6 bases). This CDR3 is built from 13 residues. The V and J ends lost 4 bases and 8 bases respectively, with 9 bases between them. Germline-derived CDR1 and CDR2 are MNHEY and SVGAGI. The CDR3: CASSLDRYSPLHF. DNA of the CDR3: TGTGCCAGCAGTTTGGACAGATATTCACCCCTCCACTTT.

The rearrangement uses TRBV5-6 and TRBJ1-1, with D uncertain. Germline values: CDR1 SGHDT, CDR2 YYEEEE. The CDR3 covers 16 residues. V was shortened by 2 bases and J by 1 base, with 15 bases between the two germline ends. CDR3 in amino acids: CASSFGPQRWNTEAFF. The CDR3 nucleotides are TGTGCCAGCAGCTTCGGCCCCCAGAGGTGGAACACTGAAGCTTTCTTT.

This sequence joins TRBV10-1 and TRBJ2-1, with D maybe TRBD1 (6 bases). Germline values: CDR1 WNHNN, CDR2 SYGVQD (reference sequence). Trimming took off 6 bases at V and 6 bases at J, with 12 bases between the two ends. The CDR3 is 13 residues long. CDR3 nucleotides: TGCGCCAGCAGCAGGGGTGGGGGCAATGAGCAGTTCTTC. It yields the protein CASSRGGGNEQFF.

The V call is TRBV5-1, the J call TRBJ2-7; D is possibly TRBD1 (5 bases). Germline assignment: CDR1 SGHRS and CDR2 YFSETQ. CDR3 size: 15 residues. Trimming took 2 bases from V and 2 from J, leaving 14 bases between them. CDR3 protein: CASSFGATNTYEQYF. The CDR3 DNA reads TGCGCCAGCAGCTTTGGGGCCACCAATACCTACGAGCAGTACTTC.

V gene TRBV2 combines with J gene TRBJ1-1; D may be TRBD1 (5 bases). Between the trimmed V and J ends, which lost 6 bases and 6 bases, there was a span of 14 bases. Per germline, CDR1 SNHLY and CDR2 FYNNEI. The CDR3 is 13 residues long. CDR3 residues: CASRDRGGAEAFF. For the CDR3, the DNA is TGTGCCAGCAGAGATAGGGGAGGGGCTGAAGCTTTCTTT.

The V call is TRBV30, the J call TRBJ2-3, with 7 nucleotides matching TRBD2. Germline lookup yields CDR1 GTSNPN and CDR2 SVGIG (reference sequence). Trimming took 3 bases from V and 4 from J; bases not matched to a gene: 1. The CDR3 is 12 residues long. The chain's CDR3 is CAWRAGADTQYF. In nucleotides, the CDR3 is TGTGCCTGGAGGGCGGGGGCAGATACGCAGTATTTT.

J is TRBJ2-7 and V is TRBV19; TRBD2 matches at 7 bases. This CDR3 spans 15 amino acids. V was clipped by 3 bases and J by 0 bases; unmatched bases: 5. CDR1 and CDR2 (germline): LNHDA, SQIVND (reference sequence). The CDR3 here is CASSISGGSSYEQYV. The DNA for the CDR3 is TGTGCCAGTAGTATTTCCGGGGGGAGCTCCTACGAGCAGTACGTC.

The chain couples TRBV7-2 to TRBJ2-1; perhaps TRBD1 as D (5 bases). The germline V gene encodes CDR1 SGHTA and CDR2 FQGNSA. CDR3 length: 14 amino acids. Between the trimmed V and J ends, which lost 1 base and 1 base, there was a span of 5 bases. The CDR3 sequence is CASSLGQSYNEQFF. The CDR3 region has the DNA TGTGCCAGCAGCTTAGGACAGTCCTACAATGAGCAGTTCTTC.

This rearrangement joins TRBV7-9 to TRBJ2-1; 7 bases align to TRBD2. The J segment lost 7 bases and the V segment lost 5 bases, leaving 2 bases of the junction unmatched. CDR1 SEHNR and CDR2 FQNEAQ come from the germline V gene (reference sequence). This CDR3 is 12 amino acids long. The CDR3 region is CASSLSGNEQFF. The CDR3 DNA is TGTGCCAGCAGCCTTAGCGGGAATGAGCAGTTCTTC.

The gene calls are TRBV7-8 and TRBJ1-1, with TRBD1 matching 8 bases. Losses at the gene ends were 3 bases for V and 1 base for J; bases not matched to a gene: 7. Germline-derived CDR1 and CDR2 are SGHVS and FQNEAQ. The CDR3 consists of 16 residues. The CDR3 DNA sequence: TGTGCCAGCAGCTTTGTTCCCGGACAGGGGAACACTGAAGCTTTCTTT. Amino acids: CASSFVPGQGNTEAFF.

This chain uses TRBV10-3 with TRBJ1-5; D not resolved. The CDR3 is 12 amino acids. Trimming pared 3 bases from V and 5 bases from J, leaving 5 bases between. Germline V gene lookup returns CDR1 ENHRY and CDR2 SYGVKD. CDR3 nucleotides: TGTGCCATCAGTGACCTATATCAGCCCCAGCATTTT. It is translated as CAISDLYQPQHF.

This clone has only one observation. V is TRBV30 and J is TRBJ2-5; D gene ambiguous. The V gene lost 1 base and the J gene lost 7 bases, with 10 bases spanning the gap. This CDR3 has 12 amino acids. CDR1 GTSNPN and CDR2 SVGIG come from the germline V gene (reference sequence). CDR3 in amino acids: CAWSGPGGTQYF. The CDR3 coding sequence is TGTGCCTGGAGTGGTCCGGGTGGGACCCAGTACTTC.

The V gene is TRBV7-9, the J gene TRBJ2-1; 7 bases are shared with TRBD1. The CDR3 length is 15 residues. The V gene's germline CDR1 is SEHNR and CDR2 FQNEAQ (reference sequence). V trimming: 5 bases; J trimming: 2 bases; junction bases outside the gene matches: 6. CDR3 loop: CASSAWDRTYNEQFF. The CDR3 region has the DNA TGTGCCAGCAGCGCATGGGACAGAACCTACAATGAGCAGTTCTTC.